This T cell receptor beta chain was sequenced during a study of T cell responses to AZD1222 COVID-19 vaccine. Whole-study results and caveats: Spike-specific TCR depth and breadth grew after two AZD1222 doses. Nearly half of spike-specific TCRs reportedly target unmutated variant regions.

The CDR3 loop spans 12 amino acids. Between the trimmed V and J ends, which lost 3 bases and 6 bases, there was a span of 6 bases. The V gene's germline CDR1 is SEHNR and CDR2 FQNEAQ (reference sequence). Sequencing was performed with immunoSEQ multiplex PCR; in TCRdb, only in-frame clones are kept and a portion is missing. The data hold 55,000 to 75,000 clones, with 85% observed a single time. Points on this clone: Its specificity is unknown.

The sequenced sample was peripheral blood, obtained on day 0 of AZD1222 vaccination. The receptor was isolated from an adult in good health. The genes are TRBV7-9 and TRBJ1-3, with D uncertain. The CDR3 loop reads CASSFLENTIYF. Here the CDR3 DNA reads TGTGCCAGCAGCTTTTTGGAAAACACCATATATTTT.